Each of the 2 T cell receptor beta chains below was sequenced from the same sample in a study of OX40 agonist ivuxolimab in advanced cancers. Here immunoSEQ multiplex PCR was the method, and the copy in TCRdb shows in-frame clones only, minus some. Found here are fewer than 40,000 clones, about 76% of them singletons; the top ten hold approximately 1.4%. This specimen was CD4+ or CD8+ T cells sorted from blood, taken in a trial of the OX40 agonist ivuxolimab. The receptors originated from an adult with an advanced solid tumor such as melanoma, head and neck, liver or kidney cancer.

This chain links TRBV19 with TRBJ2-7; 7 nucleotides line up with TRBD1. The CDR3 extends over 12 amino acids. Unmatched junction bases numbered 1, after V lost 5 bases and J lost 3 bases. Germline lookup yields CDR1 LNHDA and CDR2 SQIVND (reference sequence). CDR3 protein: CASSAGGYEQYF. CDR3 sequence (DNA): TGTGCCAGTAGTGCAGGGGGCTACGAGCAGTACTTC.

The CDR3: CASSITRDRIQPQHF. For the CDR3, the DNA is TGTGCCAGTAGCATAACGAGGGATCGAATCCAGCCCCAGCATTTT. This chain connects TRBV19 to TRBJ1-5, with D uncertain. V was trimmed by 6 bases and J by 7 bases, leaving 19 bases between them. Looked up from germline, CDR1 is LNHDA and CDR2 is SQIVND (reference sequence). This CDR3 has 15 residues.